The 24 T cell receptor beta chains given below trace back to one sample, sequenced in a study of blood T cells in healthy people across ages. Sample-barcoded 5' priming and a J-beta primer mix drove a second PCR of roughly 7 to 11 cycles. TCRdb re-analysed the 5' RACE reads in MiXCR, keeping a single row per CDR3 protein. This table holds some 760,000 distinct CDR3 sequences, just under 25% found once. This same sample was also part of a study on T cells of mothers and their children.

Material: blood. Receptors were obtained from a boy younger than 18 in good health.

V gene TRBV29-1 combines with J gene TRBJ1-1; D gene ambiguous. Germline loops: CDR1 SQVTM, CDR2 ANQGSEA. The V gene lost 5 bases and the J gene lost 2 bases, with 12 bases spanning the gap. This CDR3 is 13 amino acids long. CDR3 coding DNA: TGCAGCGTTTCAAACCGACTTAACACTGAAGCTTTCTTT. It codes for CSVSNRLNTEAFF.

This sequence joins TRBV20-1 and TRBJ2-7; 7 positions agree with TRBD2. The germline CDR1 and CDR2 sequences are DFQATT and SNEGSKA (reference sequence). V dropped 5 bases and J dropped 2; count of bases not matched to a gene: 15. This CDR3 comprises 16 residues. In DNA form, the CDR3 reads TGCAGTGCTGAAGCGGGGCTAGCGGAGAAAGCCTACGAGCAGTACTTC. This encodes CSAEAGLAEKAYEQYF.

The V call is TRBV4-3, the J call TRBJ2-7, with unresolved D. Looked up from germline, CDR1 is LGHNA and CDR2 is YSLEER. The V and J ends lost 4 bases and 3 bases respectively, with 10 bases between them. This CDR3 comprises 13 residues. CDR3 region: CASSRHLRYEQYF. DNA for the CDR3: TGCGCCAGCAGCCGACATCTCCGCTACGAGCAGTACTTC.

V and J are TRBV7-2 and TRBJ2-7; D is unresolved. The V end was cut by 2 bases, the J end by 3 bases, with 5 bases between. Germline V gene sequence: CDR1 SGHTA, CDR2 FQGNSA. This CDR3 is built from 12 residues. The CDR3 sequence: CASSLRHYEQYF. In nucleotides, the CDR3 is TGTGCCAGCAGCTTACGGCACTACGAGCAGTACTTC.

This sequence joins TRBV11-2 and TRBJ2-5, with D possibly being TRBD1 (5 bases). CDR1 SGHAT and CDR2 FQNNGV come from the germline V gene. With 1 base removed from V and 2 bases from J, the gap between germline ends came to 11 bases. The CDR3 has 15 residues. CDR3 sequence reads: CASSLGTKGQETQYF. DNA of the CDR3: TGTGCCAGCAGCTTAGGGACAAAGGGGCAAGAGACCCAGTACTTC. Combining the CDR3 with reference TRBV11-2 and TRBJ2-5 gives the whole variable domain EAGVAQSPRYKIIEKRQSVAFWCNPISGHATLYWYQQILGQGPKLLIQFQNNGVVDDSQLPKDRFSAERLKGVDSTLKIQPAKLEDSAVYLCASSLGTKGQETQYFGPGTRLLVL.

This clonotype came up a few times. The chain carries TRBV10-3 and TRBJ1-2; D uncertain. This CDR3 region has 11 residues. CDR1 and CDR2 (germline): ENHRY, SYGVKD. V lost 7 bases and J 3 bases, leaving 6 bases between the germline ends. CDR3 nucleotides: TGTGCCATCACGAACGACTATGGCTACACCTTC. The encoded protein is CAITNDYGYTF.

This clonotype has a handful of counts. The rearrangement links TRBV6-6 to TRBJ1-6; possible D gene TRBD1, 6 bases. This CDR3 has 14 residues. Germline CDR1 is MNHNY and CDR2 is SVGAGI (reference sequence). Trimming cost V 2 bases and J 5 bases, with 7 bases left between them. This CDR3 is CASSYRGNNSPLHF. Here the CDR3 DNA reads TGTGCCAGCAGTTACAGGGGGAATAATTCACCCCTCCACTTT.

This clonotype occurred a few times. The chain carries TRBV12-3 or TRBV12-4 and TRBJ2-5, with 10 bases matching TRBD2. Near its end, the DNA agrees better with TRBJ2-7, so the J call may be wrong. The CDR3 has 13 amino acids. The CDR3 DNA is TGTGCCAGCACGCCGGGACTAGCGTACGAGCAGTACTTC. Translation gives CASTPGLAYEQYF.

The rearrangement joins TRBV7-2 to TRBJ1-6; D unclear. CDR1 and CDR2 (germline): SGHTA, FQGNSA. V gave up 7 bases and J gave up 7 bases, with 11 bases separating them. The CDR3 extends over 13 amino acids. CDR3 loop: CASTLSLNSPLHF. CDR3 sequence (DNA): TGTGCCAGCACTTTAAGCCTAAATTCACCCCTCCACTTT.

This clonotype has more than one count but fewer than ten. The V gene is TRBV20-1, the J gene TRBJ2-7; D is ambiguous. The CDR3 runs 14 residues. The V gene's germline CDR1 is DFQATT and CDR2 SNEGSKA (reference sequence). V lost 0 bases and J lost 2, with 11 bases in between. This CDR3 reads CSARERRQTYEQYF. The DNA of the CDR3 is TGCAGTGCTAGAGAAAGGAGACAAACCTACGAGCAGTACTTC.

This sequence joins TRBV28 and TRBJ1-4; tentatively, D is TRBD1 (5 bases). The V gene lost 2 bases and the J gene lost 7 bases, with 14 bases spanning the gap. The CDR3 totals 15 residues. Looked up from germline, CDR1 is MDHEN and CDR2 is SYDVKM. CDR3 sequence reads: CASSLPTDGVEKLFF. Here the CDR3 DNA reads TGTGCCAGCAGTTTACCGACAGACGGTGTTGAAAAACTGTTTTTT.

The chain recombines TRBV29-1 with TRBJ2-3; D gene unclear. Germline CDR1 SQVTM, CDR2 ANQGSEA. The V and J ends lost 3 bases and 0 bases respectively, with 13 bases between them. This CDR3 spans 15 amino acids. Here the CDR3 DNA reads TGCAGCGTTGATGGCAGATCGGTTAGCACAGATACGCAGTATTTT. As protein: CSVDGRSVSTDTQYF.

This clonotype appeared a few times. J is TRBJ2-5 and V is TRBV7-9; unclear D gene. Gene TRBJ2-1 matches the end of the DNA better, so the J call may be wrong. Germline assignment: CDR1 SEHNR and CDR2 FQNEAQ (reference sequence). The CDR3 loop spans 16 amino acids. CDR3 region: CASSLAGPVSNDEQFF. CDR3 sequence (DNA): TGTGCCAGCAGCTTAGCTGGGCCAGTCAGTAACGATGAGCAGTTCTTC.

The chain carries TRBV7-9 and TRBJ2-5, with D uncertain. Trimming left V 2 bases short and J 1 base short, with 8 bases between. The CDR3 runs 14 residues. Germline V CDR1 and CDR2: SEHNR, FQNEAQ (reference sequence). In DNA, the CDR3 is TGTGCCAGCAGCTTACCGAGCAGCCAAGAGACCCAGTACTTC. Its protein is CASSLPSSQETQYF.

This clonotype was seen more than once but under ten times. The chain has TRBV6-5 and TRBJ2-2; 9 bases line up with TRBD1. The junction had 4 bases not matched to a gene; V was cut back by 10 bases and J by 7 bases. In germline, CDR1 is MNHEY, CDR2 SVGAGI. This CDR3 has 12 residues. CDR3 nucleotide sequence: TGTGCCACCCGACAGGGGGACGGGGAGCTGTTTTTT. It is translated as CATRQGDGELFF.

This clonotype was observed a single time. The V gene is TRBV4-1, the J gene TRBJ2-5; 8 nucleotides align to TRBD2. This CDR3 spans 20 amino acids. Germline loops: CDR1 MGHRA, CDR2 YSYEKL. Losses at the gene ends were 0 bases for V and 3 bases for J; bases not matched to a gene: 18. The CDR3 bases are TGCGCCAGCAGCCAAGATCTTAGGAGCGGGGGCCCATTCATCAAAGAGACCCAGTACTTC. It translates to CASSQDLRSGGPFIKETQYF.

In its sample, this clonotype was seen a few times. The J gene is TRBJ2-7, the V gene TRBV2, with TRBD2 identical over 8 bases. CDR1 is SNHLY, CDR2 FYNNEI, per germline. The CDR3 has 15 amino acids. J gave up 1 base and V 6 bases, and 8 bases lay outside the gene matches. CDR3 DNA: TGTGCCAGCAGAAGAGCGGGGGACACTTCCTACGAGCAGTACTTC. It yields the protein CASRRAGDTSYEQYF.

Here the CDR3 DNA reads TGTGCCAGCAGCCCCGGCACGACTATTGAAGCTTTCTTT. Encoded protein: CASSPGTTIEAFF. V usage is TRBV7-6 and J usage is TRBJ1-1; D is uncertain. The V end was cut by 5 bases, the J end by 7 bases, with 14 bases between. Germline loops: CDR1 SGHVS, CDR2 FNYEAQ. The CDR3 covers 13 residues.

The chain carries TRBV5-1 and TRBJ2-5; no firm D call. The J call could be wrong; TRBJ2-1 is a better fit for the DNA end. The CDR3 is 13 amino acids. Germline CDR1 SGHRS, CDR2 YFSETQ. CDR3 sequence: CASSFAAYNEQFF. CDR3 in DNA: TGCGCCAGCAGCTTTGCCGCTTACAATGAGCAGTTCTTC.

This clonotype was observed a few times. The chain is built from TRBV7-2 and TRBJ2-5; the match to TRBD2 covers 7 bases. J gave up 4 bases and V 6 bases, and 11 bases lay outside the gene matches. The CDR3 is 15 residues long. The germline gives CDR1 SGHTA, CDR2 FQGNSA. CDR3 loop: CASRSGGGLVETQYF. CDR3 nucleotide sequence: TGTGCCAGCAGGTCGGGCGGGGGATTAGTAGAGACCCAGTACTTC.

This clonotype was seen more than once but under ten times. The chain carries TRBV7-9 and TRBJ2-5, with unresolved D. Between the trimmed V and J ends, which lost 1 base and 5 bases, there was a span of 5 bases. CDR1 is SEHNR and CDR2 is FQNEAQ in the germline V gene (reference sequence). This CDR3 contains 12 residues. CDR3 loop: CASSLETETQYF. In DNA, the CDR3 is TGTGCCAGCAGCTTAGAAACCGAGACCCAGTACTTC.

This clonotype showed up just a few times. This rearrangement joins TRBV28 to TRBJ1-4, with 7 bases lining up with TRBD1. The length of the CDR3 is 13 residues. V shed 7 bases, J shed 4 bases, and the junction held 3 bases outside the gene matches. Germline V gene lookup returns CDR1 MDHEN and CDR2 SYDVKM. CDR3 protein: CASTGTVNEKLFF. The DNA of the CDR3 is TGTGCCAGCACCGGGACAGTTAATGAAAAACTGTTTTTT.

V gene TRBV6-7 combines with J gene TRBJ1-6, with TRBD1 identical over 9 bases. TRBV6-7 is reported as an ORF; its role is uncertain. Trimming at V came to 7 bases and at J to 7 bases, leaving 5 bases not matched to a gene. The CDR3 is made up of 14 amino acids. CDR3 in DNA: TGTGCCAGCACCCAAGGGACAGGGAATTCACCCCTCCACTTT. This gives the protein CASTQGTGNSPLHF.

This clonotype was counted between two and nine times. V and J are TRBV5-5 and TRBJ2-1; TRBD1 aligns across 7 bases. J lost 0 bases, V lost 4 bases, and 7 bases had no gene match. CDR1 SGHKS and CDR2 YYEKEE come from the germline V gene (reference sequence). The length of the CDR3 is 16 residues. CDR3 sequence reads: CASSLTDRSSYNEQFF. CDR3 coding DNA: TGTGCCAGCAGCCTTACGGACAGGAGCTCCTACAATGAGCAGTTCTTC.